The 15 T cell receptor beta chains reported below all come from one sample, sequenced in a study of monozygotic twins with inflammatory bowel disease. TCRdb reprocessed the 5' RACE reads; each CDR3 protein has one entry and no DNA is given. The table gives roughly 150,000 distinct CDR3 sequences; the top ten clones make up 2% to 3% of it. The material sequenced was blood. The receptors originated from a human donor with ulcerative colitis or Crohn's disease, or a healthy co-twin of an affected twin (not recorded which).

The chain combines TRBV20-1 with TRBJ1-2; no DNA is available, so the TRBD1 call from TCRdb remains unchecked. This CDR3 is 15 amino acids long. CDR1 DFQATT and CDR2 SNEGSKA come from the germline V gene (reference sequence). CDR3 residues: CSARDLGGPAYGYTF.

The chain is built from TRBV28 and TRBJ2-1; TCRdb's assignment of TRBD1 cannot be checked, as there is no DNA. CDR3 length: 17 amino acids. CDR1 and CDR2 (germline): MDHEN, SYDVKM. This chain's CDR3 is CASSSPQPGEWYNEQFF. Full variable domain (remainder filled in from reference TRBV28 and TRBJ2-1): DVKVTQSSRYLVKRTGEKVFLECVQDMDHENMFWYRQDPGLGLRLIYFSYDVKMKEKGDIPEGYSVSREKKERFSLILESASTNQTSMYLCASSSPQPGEWYNEQFFGPGTRLTVL.

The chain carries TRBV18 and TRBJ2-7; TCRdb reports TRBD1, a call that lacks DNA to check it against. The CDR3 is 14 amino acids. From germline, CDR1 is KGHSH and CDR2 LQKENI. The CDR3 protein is CASSGGPISYEQYF.

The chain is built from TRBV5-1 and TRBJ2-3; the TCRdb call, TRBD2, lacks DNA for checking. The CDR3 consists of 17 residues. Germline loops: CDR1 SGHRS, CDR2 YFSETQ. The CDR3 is CASSQINPSEYTDTQYF.

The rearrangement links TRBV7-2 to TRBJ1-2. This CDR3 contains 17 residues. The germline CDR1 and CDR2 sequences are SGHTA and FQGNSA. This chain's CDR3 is CASSLVSGGEANYGYTF.

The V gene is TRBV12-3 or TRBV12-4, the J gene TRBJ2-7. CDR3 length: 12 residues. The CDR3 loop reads CASSPSPYEQYF.

CDR3 sequence reads: CASSFRQNIAEKLFF. The chain joins TRBV27 to TRBJ1-4. CDR1 and CDR2 from the germline V gene are MNHEY and SMNVEV (reference sequence). This CDR3 contains 15 residues.

The CDR3: CASSSTGLVSYEQYF. The chain recombines TRBV7-9 with TRBJ2-7; no DNA is available, so the TRBD2 call from TCRdb remains unchecked. The CDR3 spans 15 residues. Germline lookup yields CDR1 SEHNR and CDR2 FQNEAQ (reference sequence).

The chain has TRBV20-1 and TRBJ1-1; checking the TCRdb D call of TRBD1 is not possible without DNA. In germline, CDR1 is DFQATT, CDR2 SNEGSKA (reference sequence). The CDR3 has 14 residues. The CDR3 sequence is CSVSTPRGNTEAFF.

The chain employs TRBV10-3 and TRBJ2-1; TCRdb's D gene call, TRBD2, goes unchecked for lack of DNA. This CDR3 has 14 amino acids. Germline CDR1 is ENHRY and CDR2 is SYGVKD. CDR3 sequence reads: CAIGRTSADNEQFF.

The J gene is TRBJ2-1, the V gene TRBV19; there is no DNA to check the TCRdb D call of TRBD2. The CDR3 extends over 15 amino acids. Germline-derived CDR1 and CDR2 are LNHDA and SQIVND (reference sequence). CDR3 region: CASSTRHPPYNEQFF.

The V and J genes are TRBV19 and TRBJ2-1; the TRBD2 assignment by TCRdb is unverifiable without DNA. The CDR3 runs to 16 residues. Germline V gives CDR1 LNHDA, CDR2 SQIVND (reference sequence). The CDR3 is CASTLLAGARYNEQFF.

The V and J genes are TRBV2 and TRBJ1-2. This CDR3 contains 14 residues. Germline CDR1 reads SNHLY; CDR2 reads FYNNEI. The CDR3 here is CASFRQSANYGYTF.

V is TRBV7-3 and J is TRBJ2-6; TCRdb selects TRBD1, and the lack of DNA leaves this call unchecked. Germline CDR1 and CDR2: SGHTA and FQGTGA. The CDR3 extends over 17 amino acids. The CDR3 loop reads CASSLGQDRSGANVLTF.

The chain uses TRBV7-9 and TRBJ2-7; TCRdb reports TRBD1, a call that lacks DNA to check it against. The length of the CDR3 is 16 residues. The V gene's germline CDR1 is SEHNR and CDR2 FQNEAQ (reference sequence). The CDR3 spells CASSKDPGQGSYEQYF.